This T cell receptor beta chain was observed in a study of cytotoxic CD8 clonotypes in ibrutinib-treated CLL. Deep sequencing aimed at 1 in 200,000 to 1 in 1 million T cells' resolution. Libraries were prepared by immunoSEQ multiplex PCR; TCRdb keeps only in-frame clonotypes and omits some of them. The table has roughly 97,000 clones, around 73% seen once; the top ten hold around 32%. The receptor's source is a human donor with chronic lymphocytic leukemia. The material was PBMCs, obtained after 12 months of ibrutinib treatment.

The CDR3 protein is CASSLQGGGTDTQYF. CDR3 nucleotides: TGTGCCAGCAGTCTTCAGGGGGGGGGCACAGATACGCAGTATTTT. The chain has TRBV13 and TRBJ2-3; D may correspond to TRBD1 or TRBD2 (7 bases each). CDR1 is PRHDT, CDR2 FYEKMQ, per germline (reference sequence). There are 15 residues in the CDR3. Trimming removed 6 bases at V and 1 base at J, with 14 bases between.